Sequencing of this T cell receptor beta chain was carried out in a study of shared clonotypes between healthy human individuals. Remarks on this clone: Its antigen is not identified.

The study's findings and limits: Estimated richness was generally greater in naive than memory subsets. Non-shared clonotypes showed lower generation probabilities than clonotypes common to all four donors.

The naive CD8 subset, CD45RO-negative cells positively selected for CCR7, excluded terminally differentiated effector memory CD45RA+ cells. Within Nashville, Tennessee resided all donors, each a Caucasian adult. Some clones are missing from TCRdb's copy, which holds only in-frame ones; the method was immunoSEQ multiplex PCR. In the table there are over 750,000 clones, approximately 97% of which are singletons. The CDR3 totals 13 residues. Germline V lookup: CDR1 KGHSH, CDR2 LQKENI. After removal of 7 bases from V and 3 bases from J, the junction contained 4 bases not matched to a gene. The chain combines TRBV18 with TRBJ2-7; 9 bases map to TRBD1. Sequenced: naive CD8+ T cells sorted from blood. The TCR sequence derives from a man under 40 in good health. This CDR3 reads CASLTGQGYEQYF. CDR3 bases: TGTGCCAGCTTGACGGGACAGGGCTACGAGCAGTACTTC. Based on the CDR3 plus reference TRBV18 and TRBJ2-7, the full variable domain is NAGVMQNPRHLVRRRGQEARLRCSPMKGHSHVYWYRQLPEEGLKFMVYLQKENIIDESGMPKERFSAEFPKEGPSILRIQQVVRGDSAAYFCASLTGQGYEQYFGPGTRLTVT.